This entry concerns a single T cell receptor (beta chain). This receptor's antigen is unknown. Base qualities are not at hand, and no much larger clone is one base apart. The library was produced with the immunoSEQ multiplex PCR assay. RNA was extracted from all samples and reverse transcribed into cDNA as template for TCR sequencing. First-strand cDNA was synthesized with SuperScript III using a 2:1 mix of oligo-dT and random hexamers. A synthetic immune receptor repertoire was used to assess amplification bias, and residual bias was removed computationally. Regarding the original processing steps: Raw reads were preprocessed to remove errors, and CDR3 was defined by IMGT conventions from the conserved cysteine to phenylalanine. Clonality was computed as 1 minus the Shannon entropy, with the entropy normalized by log2 of the number of productive unique TCRs. Whether scalp clones were CD4 or CD8 was inferred by matching scalp TCRbeta sequences against CD4 and CD8 repertoires sorted from blood. Imported from immuneACCESS, the table was reduced by TCRdb to in-frame sequences with V and J called. These copies leave out some clones; in studies compared against another copy, an unresolved V gene accounts for under half, and the cause of the remainder is not known. V and J calls and clone size are copied from that table; D and trimming were computed from the DNA. This sample gives 130,000 or so clones in total; less than 50% of them show up just once. The biggest ten clones account for about 10% of the sample.

This specimen belongs to a study of CD8+ T cells in alopecia areata (dated by TCRdb to 2016 to 2019). Concerning the study at large: To study T cell clonal expansion in alopecia areata, the researchers applied high-throughput TCRbeta sequencing to both the C3H/HeJ mouse model and human patients. In humans, TCRbeta sequencing was performed on scalp tissue and on sorted CD4+ and CD8+ peripheral blood T cells from healthy controls and from patients with patchy or totalis/universalis alopecia areata. Clonality in the scalp was compared among normal scalp (n=4), patchy alopecia areata scalp (n=8), and alopecia totalis/universalis scalp (n=8). RNA came from the PAXgene miRNA kit for fixed scalp, the miRNeasy kit for PBMCs, and the RNeasy kit for mouse skin. TCRbeta CDR3 regions were amplified by immunoSEQ multiplex PCR with 35 Vbeta forward and 13 Jbeta reverse primers.

Lesional scalp punch biopsies and peripheral blood were obtained from alopecia areata patients. PBMCs were separated by density centrifugation and stained for CD3, CD4 and CD8, after which CD4+ and CD8+ T cells were sorted on a FACSAria. Alopecia areata patients who were not treated were recruited through a multicenter biomarker study. Blood CD8+ T cells from about 5 biomarker-study patients were further sorted into NKG2D-low and NKG2D-high fractions. V loses 5 bases, J loses 6 bases, and the germline ends lie 11 bases apart. The CDR3 contains 11 residues, cysteine and phenylalanine counted. Only the CDR3 DNA is retained, 33 bases long and in frame from the first base. The CDR1 and CDR2 encoded by the germline V gene (reference sequence) are GTSNPN and SVGIG. Summary of the overall study and its limitations: TCR sequences shared between patients were less clear than in mice, possibly partly because of HLA diversity in the patient population. Unlike mouse skin, where gammadelta T cells dominate, normal human skin contains resident alphabeta T cells that get sequenced too, which complicates analysis of the scalp TCR repertoire. Compared with normal scalp, lesional scalp had higher clonality and more expanded CD8+ clones, particularly in alopecia totalis/universalis, a pattern that suggests antigenic drive.

Input material: NKG2D-low CD8+ T cells sorted from blood. This sample's cell subset or site label indicates: sorted CD8+ NKG2D-low blood T cells. Recombination linked TRBV30 to TRBJ2-7; no D segment can be confidently identified. The TCR originated in a human donor with alopecia areata. The DNA sequence is TGTGCCTGGGACCTGCGCGGCGAGCAGTACTTC. Translated, it gives CAWDLRGEQYF.